This T cell receptor (beta chain) was recorded in a study of T cell responses to AZD1222 COVID-19 vaccine (dated by TCRdb to 2020 to 2023). In terms of the full investigation: Because spike-specific TCR depth and breadth did not differ between the two schedules, AZD1222 recipients who got a second dose at roughly 4 weeks were pooled with those who got a second dose at roughly 12 weeks. Enrollment into the trials was organized by age into subgroups of 18-55, 56-69 and 70-plus years, and those subgroups contained 148, 28 and 57 TCR-sequenced participants, respectively. TCR sequencing was performed for more than 230 trial participants, of whom about 200 were given two doses of AZD1222 and approximately 26 were given two doses of MenACWY control vaccine. What the study reported, not specific to this receptor: Nearly half of unique spike-specific TCRs reportedly recognized epitopes outside regions mutated in the B.1.351 and B.1.1.7 variants. Most participants were white British and females outnumbered males, and the authors suggested that clonal diversity may have been underestimated. Because no day 14 peak-response samples were available, the repertoires could be characterized only after the peak T cell response. In the small 56-69-year group, the increase in depth fell short of significance, most likely because of low power. Conclusions about previously exposed vaccinees are limited because only 5 or 6 AZD1222 recipients were SARS-CoV-2 seropositive at baseline. A significant rise in spike-specific TCR breadth and depth was observed after two AZD1222 doses relative to day 0 and relative to MenACWY recipients. The whole spike protein was spanned by vaccine-associated CD4 TCRs, and dominant responses were seen in regions 160-218 and 743-854.

The time point label here, explained by the study, means: baseline before first vaccination. Samples from vaccinated people were obtained from the UK trials COV001 and COV002, which included a single-blind randomized controlled phase 2/3 trial of AZD1222 (ChAdOx1 nCoV-19) in healthy adults. For TCRbeta chain sequencing, PBMC samples from trial participants were taken at day 0 and at day 28 after the second dose. To note about this clone: There is no known antigen for this receptor. The input lacks base qualities; no much larger clone sits a single base away.

Cut back by 6 bases and 5 bases, the V and J ends lie 19 bases apart. Measured from the cysteine to the phenylalanine, the CDR3 is 16 residues long. Left in the record is the CDR3 DNA by itself, 48 bases read in frame from the first base. Via the germline V gene, CDR1 is MDHEN and CDR2 SYDVKM. The CDR3 regions of human TCRbeta chains were subjected to immunosequencing. For the original study's pipeline: TCRs in the repertoires were compared against a reference library of SARS-CoV-2-specific TCRs that had been generated with the MIRA antigen-specificity platform. Breadth was defined as the fraction of unique TCRs that were SARS-CoV-2-associated, and depth was defined as the fraction of total T cells that were SARS-CoV-2-associated. Each spike-specific TCR was assigned to its reactive spike region and to a CD4 or CD8 class using the MIRA data. Log10-transformed breadth and depth values were compared by one-way ANOVA with Sidak's multiple comparisons tests. In TCRdb, the immuneACCESS table is reduced to in-frame sequences with V and J assigned. These tables do not hold every clone; where another copy was compared, an unresolved V gene accounts for under half, and the others remain unexplained. The V and J calls and clone size were taken over from that table, and D and trimming were inferred from the DNA. The sample table holds more than 80,000 clones, of which approximately 84% were seen once. The ten top clones hold around 9.6% of the sample.

This TCR came from an adult in good health. This material consisted of peripheral blood, taken on day 0 of AZD1222 vaccination. The V and J genes are TRBV28 and TRBJ2-2, with TRBD1 as a weak D call on 7 bases. The CDR3 here reads CASSPGGKVWTGELFF. Read as DNA, the sequence is TGTGCCAGCAGCCCAGGGGGGAAGGTGTGGACCGGGGAGCTGTTTTTT.